This paragraph covers one TCR beta chain sequence. The protocol was immunoSEQ multiplex PCR, while the TCRdb copy is restricted to in-frame clones and leaves out a portion. The sample holds 25,000 to 35,000 clones, around 93% seen once. This entry belongs to a study of blood T cell repertoires in COVID-19. Study-level background: Samples of COVID-19 (acute and convalescent) were obtained from the United States, Italy and Spain. Sources were T cells, B-cell-depleted T cells, or PBMCs; the material itself was cDNA or gDNA.

V was cut by 3 bases and J by 0 bases, with 11 bases left in between. Per the germline V gene, CDR1 is MDHEN and CDR2 is SYDVKM. The CDR3 is made up of 16 amino acids. The chain joins TRBV28 to TRBJ2-2, with D tentatively TRBD1 (6 bases). This clonotype was sampled from a human donor with active COVID-19. The donor label of this sample is uncertain. The sample was peripheral blood. The CDR3 DNA is TGTGCCAGCAGTTTGTGGGGACAACCGAACACCGGGGAGCTGTTTTTT. Translated: CASSLWGQPNTGELFF.